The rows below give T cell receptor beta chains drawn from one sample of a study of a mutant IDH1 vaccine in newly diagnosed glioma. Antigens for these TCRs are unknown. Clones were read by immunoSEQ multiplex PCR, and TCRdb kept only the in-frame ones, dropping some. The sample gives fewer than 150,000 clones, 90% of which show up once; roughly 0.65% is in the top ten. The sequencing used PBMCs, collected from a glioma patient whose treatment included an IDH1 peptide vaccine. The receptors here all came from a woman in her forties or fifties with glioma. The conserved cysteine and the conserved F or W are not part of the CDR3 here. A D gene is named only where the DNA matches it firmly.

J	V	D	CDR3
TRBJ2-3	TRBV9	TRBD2	ASSVALAGGLDTQY
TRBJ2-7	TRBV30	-	AWSVSYGYEQY
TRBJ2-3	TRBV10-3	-	AISDRVEGLGTQY
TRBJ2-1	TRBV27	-	ASINRGAPYNEQF
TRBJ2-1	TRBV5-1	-	ASGGGGYEQF
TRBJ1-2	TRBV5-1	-	ASRLTGRVNGYT
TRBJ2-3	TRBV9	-	ASSVVGSTDTQY
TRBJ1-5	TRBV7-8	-	ASSLAGKANQPQH
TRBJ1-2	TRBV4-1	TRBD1	ASSQGRRTGSVYGYT
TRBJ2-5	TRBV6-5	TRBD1	ASRPTGGLETQY
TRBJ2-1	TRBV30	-	AWSAGGHEQF
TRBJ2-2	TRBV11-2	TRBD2	ASSLGKLGLVVGELF
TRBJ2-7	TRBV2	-	ASFTGTYEQY
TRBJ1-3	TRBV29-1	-	SVEDRRNTIY
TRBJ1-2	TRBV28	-	ASSLGGYGYT
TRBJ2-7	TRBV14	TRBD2	ASSQGAGGPYEQY
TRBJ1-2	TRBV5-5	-	ASSLFGREYGYT
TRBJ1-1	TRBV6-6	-	ASRYPGDVNTEAF
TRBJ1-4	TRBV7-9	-	ASSAVTGPVNEKLF
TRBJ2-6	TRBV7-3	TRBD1	ASSRTWTGGASGANVLT
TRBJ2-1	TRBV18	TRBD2	ASSLRGVAGGYYNEQF
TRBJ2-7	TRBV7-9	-	ASSGTPADYEQY
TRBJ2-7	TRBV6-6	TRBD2	ASSPGTSHEQY
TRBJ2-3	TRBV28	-	ASSSGTWGTQY
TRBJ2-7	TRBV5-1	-	ASSLQAPGPHEQY
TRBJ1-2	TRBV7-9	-	ASSRTQDRNGYT
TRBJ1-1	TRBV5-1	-	ASSLGRAPRNTEAF
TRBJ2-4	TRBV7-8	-	ASSLEQGGHIQY
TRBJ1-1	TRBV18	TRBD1	ASSPPGQGAGNTEAF
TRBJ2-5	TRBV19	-	ASSITRQETQY
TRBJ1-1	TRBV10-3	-	AIGGGGTEAF
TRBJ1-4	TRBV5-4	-	ASSLDLGDEKLF
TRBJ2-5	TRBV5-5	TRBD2	ASSPGLAGEGGETQY
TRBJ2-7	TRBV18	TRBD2	ASSPGSGAASGRAISSYEQY
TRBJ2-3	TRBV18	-	ASSLRVADTQY
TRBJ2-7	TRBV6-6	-	ASSSGTLASEQY
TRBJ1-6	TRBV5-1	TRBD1	ASSLTGENSPLH
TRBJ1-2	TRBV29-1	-	SVPTRLGNT
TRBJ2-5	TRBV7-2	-	ASSLEAAVGAQY
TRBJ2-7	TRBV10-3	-	AISEIGRGTKPT
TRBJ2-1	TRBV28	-	ASRRDLHNEQF
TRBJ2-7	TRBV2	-	ASSSTSTSSYEQY
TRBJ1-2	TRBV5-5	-	ASSLGTGGYGYT
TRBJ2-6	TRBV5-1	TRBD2	ASSLGGTSSGANVLT
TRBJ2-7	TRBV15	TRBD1	ATSAGPGTGGMRPAYEQY
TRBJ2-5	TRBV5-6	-	ASTLQGWETQY
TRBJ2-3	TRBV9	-	ASSALYHTDTQY